This is a list of T cell receptor beta chains from one sample in a study of cytomegalovirus exposure and HLA in healthy donors. TCRdb keeps only in-frame clones here, not all; method: immunoSEQ multiplex PCR. The sample includes some 190,000 clones, 77% of them seen just once. The specimen was PBMCs. The receptors derive from a man younger than 35 in good health and CMV-seronegative. Both conserved end residues are part of each CDR3.

v_gene | CDR3aa
TRBV2 | CASSLLQAALSYEQYF
TRBV5-8 | CASSKQGTPINQPQHF
TRBV9 | CASSVGRAGGGYTF
TRBV7-9 | CASSSGQGSTDTQYF
TRBV5-1 | CASSHRDRGRQYGTEAFF
TRBV6-4 | CASSARDRGTDTQYF
TRBV18 | CASSPLTRNNEQFF
TRBV25-1 | CASSEWNRERTNYGYTF
TRBV5-1 | CASSGGSGNYEQYF
TRBV7-8 | CASSSQGDTEAFF
TRBV23-1 | CASSQPRGTGIYEQYF
TRBV11-3 | CASSLRTSGGSYEQYF
TRBV30 | CAWSGSRVQPQHF
TRBV11-3 | CASSLGDMSEQYF